A selection of T cell receptor beta chains follows, all from one sample in a study of shared clonotypes between healthy human individuals. Sequencing used immunoSEQ multiplex PCR; TCRdb keeps in-frame clones, though not all of them. Of 950,000 to 1,100,000 clones listed, about 84% are singletons. Sequencing input: memory CD4+ T cells from PBMCs. These receptor sequences come from a man younger than 35 in good health. Some clones in this sample may be carry-over from other donors' samples. Each CDR3 is given with its conserved first and last residue. Fields, in order: J gene, D gene, clone size, V gene, CDR3 protein, CDR3 DNA. D genes are given only for firm matches. The listing skips clone size in some rows; elsewhere it reads once, few, many or a size class.

TRBJ1-2 NA NA TRBV28 CASSFQGHYGYTF TGTGCCAGCAGTTTTCAAGGACACTATGGCTACACCTTC
TRBJ2-5 TRBD2 few TRBV11-3 CASSFSFRAGAETQYF TGTGCCAGCAGCTTCTCTTTCCGAGCGGGAGCAGAGACCCAGTACTTC
TRBJ2-2 NA few TRBV6-6 CASSYSSLDNTGELFF TGTGCCAGCAGTTACTCGAGTCTAGATAACACCGGGGAGCTGTTTTTT
TRBJ1-2 NA NA TRBV19 CASSIGQATNYGYTF TGTGCCAGTAGTATCGGGCAGGCTACCAACTATGGCTACACCTTC
TRBJ1-1 NA NA TRBV28 CASSPQGPRGTEAFF TGTGCCAGCAGCCCCCAGGGGCCTCGGGGAACTGAAGCTTTCTTT
TRBJ2-7 NA NA TRBV10-3 CATRPSGGEQYF TGTGCCACTAGGCCCTCGGGTGGCGAGCAGTACTTC
TRBJ1-1 NA NA TRBV7-2 CASSLVVRTGNTEAFF TGTGCCAGCAGCTTAGTTGTCCGTACGGGGAACACTGAAGCTTTCTTT
TRBJ2-1 TRBD1 NA TRBV4-2 CASSYRQGLGDEQFF TGTGCCAGCAGCTATCGACAGGGGCTTGGGGATGAGCAGTTCTTC
TRBJ1-5 NA NA TRBV6-1 CASRRSQGPQHF TGTGCCAGCAGAAGAAGCCAGGGACCCCAGCATTTT
TRBJ1-5 NA NA TRBV18 CASSPQHNQPQHF TGTGCCAGCTCTCCTCAGCATAATCAGCCCCAGCATTTT
TRBJ2-7 NA NA TRBV30 CAWSAQGHEQYF TGTGCCTGGAGTGCGCAGGGACACGAGCAGTACTTC
TRBJ2-5 TRBD2 NA TRBV5-1 CASSLWGGTQETQYF TGCGCCAGCAGCTTGTGGGGGGGAACGCAAGAGACCCAGTACTTC
TRBJ2-3 NA NA TRBV25-1 CASRLATTDTQYF TGTGCCAGCAGACTAGCCACCACAGATACGCAGTATTTT
TRBJ1-1 NA NA TRBV6-1 CASSVTGGNTEAFF TGTGCCAGCAGTGTAACCGGGGGCAACACTGAAGCTTTCTTT
TRBJ1-2 TRBD1 NA TRBV29-1 CSVDFDRAGGYTF TGCAGCGTCGATTTCGACAGGGCTGGAGGCTACACCTTC
TRBJ2-1 TRBD2 NA TRBV9 CASTTGTSGNEQFF TGTGCCAGCACAACGGGGACTAGCGGTAATGAGCAGTTCTTC
TRBJ2-5 TRBD1 NA TRBV5-4 CASSFAGGQETQYF TGTGCCAGCAGCTTTGCAGGGGGCCAAGAGACCCAGTACTTC
TRBJ2-7 TRBD2 NA TRBV28 CASTLRLAGSYEQYF TGTGCCAGCACATTACGACTAGCGGGTTCCTACGAGCAGTACTTC
TRBJ2-1 TRBD2 NA TRBV6-1 CASSDLAGVGREQFF TGTGCCAGCAGTGATCTAGCGGGGGTGGGTAGGGAGCAGTTCTTC
TRBJ1-3 NA NA TRBV19 CASSIPASGNTIYF TGTGCCAGTAGTATTCCCGCTTCTGGAAACACCATATATTTT
TRBJ1-4 NA NA TRBV2 CASSEASAGTFEKLFF TGTGCCAGCAGTGAAGCTTCTGCGGGAACCTTTGAAAAACTGTTTTTT
TRBJ2-7 NA once TRBV28 CASSWVSGEQYF TGTGCCAGCAGTTGGGTGTCGGGCGAGCAGTACTTC
TRBJ2-5 NA NA TRBV28 CASSPPLASEYLQETQYF TGTGCCAGCAGTCCCCCGTTGGCTAGCGAATACCTACAAGAGACCCAGTACTTC